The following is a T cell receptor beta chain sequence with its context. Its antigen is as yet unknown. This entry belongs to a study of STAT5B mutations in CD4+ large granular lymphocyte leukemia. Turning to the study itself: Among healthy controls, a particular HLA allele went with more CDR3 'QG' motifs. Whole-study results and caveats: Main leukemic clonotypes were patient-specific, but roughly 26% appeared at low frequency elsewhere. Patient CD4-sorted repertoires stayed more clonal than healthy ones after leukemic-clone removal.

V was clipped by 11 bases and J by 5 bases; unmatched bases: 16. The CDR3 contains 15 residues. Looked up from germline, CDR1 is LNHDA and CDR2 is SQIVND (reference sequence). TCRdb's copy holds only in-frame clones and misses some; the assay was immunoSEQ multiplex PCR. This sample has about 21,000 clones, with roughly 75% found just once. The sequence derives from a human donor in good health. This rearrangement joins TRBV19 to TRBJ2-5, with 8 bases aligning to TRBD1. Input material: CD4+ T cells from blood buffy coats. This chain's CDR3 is CASAVAGTGGETQYF. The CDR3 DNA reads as TGTGCCTCTGCCGTGGCCGGGACAGGCGGGGAGACCCAGTACTTC. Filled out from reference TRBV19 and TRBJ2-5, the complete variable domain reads DGGITQSPKYLFRKEGQNVTLSCEQNLNHDAMYWYRQDPGQGLRLIYYSQIVNDFQKGDIAEGYSVSREKKESFPLTVTSAQKNPTAFYLCASAVAGTGGETQYFGPGTRLLVL.